This T cell receptor beta chain was profiled in a study of blood T cell repertoires in COVID-19 (TCRdb year 2020). General notes on the study: Collaborator samples came from the United States, Italy and Spain and covered acute and convalescent phases of COVID-19. Subjects who had been exposed to COVID-19, were actively infected with it, or had recovered from it provided the deeply sampled blood TCRbeta repertoires that made up the dataset. The sample metadata nearly always contained a de-identified subject ID, COVID-19 status, age in years and sex. The repertoires were released in a freely available public database meant as a resource for research on the immune response to SARS-CoV-2. Where available, HLA class I and class II types were obtained from metadata supplied by the sample provider rather than from assay-based typing. Samples came from the ongoing ImmuneRACE study (first 160 participants) plus 1,254 subjects from 6 global collaborators. The prospective study material was composed of cDNA or gDNA derived from T cells, B-cell-depleted T cells, or PBMCs. General findings and caveats noted by the study authors: Clinical and demographic metadata were provided uncurated, with the amount varying by source and participant.

Each collaborating institution followed its own protocols to collect whole blood in K2EDTA tubes. For TCRbeta analysis, collaborators shipped samples as frozen whole blood, isolated PBMCs, or DNA extracted from either of those sample types. This clone has just one count. Its antigen remains unidentified. No base qualities exist here, and no much larger clone lies one base off it. TCRbeta CDR3 regions were amplified from genomic DNA by means of the immunoSEQ Assay, a bias-controlled multiplex PCR. From the authors' description of their analysis: The number of nucleated cells in each sample was estimated by amplification of reference gene primers within the assay. To quantify the absolute abundance of each unique TCRbeta CDR3 rearrangement, sequence reads were collapsed and filtered. For each sample, productive Simpson clonality was calculated by taking the square root of Simpson's diversity index across productive rearrangements. This immuneACCESS table, as held by TCRdb, lists in-frame sequences with V and J called but not all clones. Of the missing ones, under half trace to an unresolved V gene in checked studies; the others have no known cause. V, J and clone size reflect that table, while D and trimming were determined from the DNA. The sample table lists approximately 30,000 clones, around 88% of them with a count of one. The ten largest make up 16% of the sample.

CDR3 length: 15 amino acids, cysteine to phenylalanine. Only the CDR3 portion is preserved as DNA: 45 bases, with reading frame beginning at the first base. The germline V gene yields MNHEY for CDR1 and SVGAGI for CDR2. V sheds 0 bases and J sheds 7 bases, leaving 16 bases between their ends. The specimen was peripheral blood. The sequence joins TRBV6-5 to TRBJ2-7, and perhaps TRBD1 as D gene, on 6 matching bases. The clonotype comes from a human donor in a cohort sampled during active COVID-19. The sequenced DNA is TGTGCCAGCAGTTACTCGGGGGCGGGTCCTGAGGAGCAGTACTTC. It translates as CASSYSGAGPEEQYF.